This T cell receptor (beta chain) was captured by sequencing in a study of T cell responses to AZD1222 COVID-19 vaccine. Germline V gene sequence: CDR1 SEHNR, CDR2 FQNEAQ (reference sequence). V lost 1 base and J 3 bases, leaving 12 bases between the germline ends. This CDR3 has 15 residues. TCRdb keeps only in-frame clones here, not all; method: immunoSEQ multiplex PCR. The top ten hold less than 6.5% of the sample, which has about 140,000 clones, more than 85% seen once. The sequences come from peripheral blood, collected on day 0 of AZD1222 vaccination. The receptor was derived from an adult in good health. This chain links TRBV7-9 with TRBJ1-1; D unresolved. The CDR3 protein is CASSLGRREYTEAFF. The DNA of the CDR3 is TGTGCCAGCAGCTTAGGTAGGAGGGAATACACTGAAGCTTTCTTT.